The present T cell receptor (beta chain) was sequenced within a study of early T cells in non-severe SARS-CoV-2 infection. As for the study in general: Unsorted whole-blood RNA was sequenced in bulk, leaving chains unpaired. Broader study findings: Private and CD4 specificities were missed by VDJdb matching, which favored anti-spike CD8 responses.

V lost 0 bases to trimming and J lost 5 bases, with 7 bases between them. The CDR3 is made up of 13 amino acids. The germline CDR1 and CDR2 sequences are SGHRS and YFSETQ. To note about this clonotype: What it binds is not known.

cDNA molecules, individually, were tagged with unique molecular identifiers. TCRdb re-called the 5' RACE reads with MiXCR, one entry per CDR3 protein. This table holds about 61,000 distinct CDR3 sequences, approximately 12% found once. The chain links TRBV5-1 to TRBJ2-3; no clear D gene. This TCR derives from an adult who was a healthcare worker with PCR-confirmed SARS-CoV-2 infection or an uninfected control (not recorded which). The donor label of this sample is uncertain. This specimen was whole blood, taken at baseline. The CDR3 loop is CASSLGSKDTQYF. In DNA, the CDR3 is TGCGCCAGCAGCTTGGGTAGTAAAGATACGCAGTATTTT.